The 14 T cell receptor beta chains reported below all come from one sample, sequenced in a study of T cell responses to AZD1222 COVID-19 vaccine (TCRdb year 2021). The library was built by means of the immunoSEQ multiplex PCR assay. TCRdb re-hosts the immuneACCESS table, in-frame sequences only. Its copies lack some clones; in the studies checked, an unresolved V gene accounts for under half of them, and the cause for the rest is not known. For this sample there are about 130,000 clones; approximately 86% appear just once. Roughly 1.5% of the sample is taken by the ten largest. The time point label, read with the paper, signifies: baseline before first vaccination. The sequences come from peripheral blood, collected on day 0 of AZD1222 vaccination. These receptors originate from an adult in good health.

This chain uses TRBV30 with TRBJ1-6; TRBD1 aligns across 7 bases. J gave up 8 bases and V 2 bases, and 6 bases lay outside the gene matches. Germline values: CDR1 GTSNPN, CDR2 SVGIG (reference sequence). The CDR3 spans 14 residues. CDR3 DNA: TGTGCCTGGAGTTCCCACAGGGGTGATTCACCCCTCCACTTT. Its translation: CAWSSHRGDSPLHF.

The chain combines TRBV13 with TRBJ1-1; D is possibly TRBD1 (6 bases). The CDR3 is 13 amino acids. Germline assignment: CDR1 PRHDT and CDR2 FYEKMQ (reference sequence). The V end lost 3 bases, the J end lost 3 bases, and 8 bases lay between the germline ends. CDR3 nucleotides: TGTGCCAGCAGCTTGCACAGGGACACTGAAGCTTTCTTT. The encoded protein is CASSLHRDTEAFF.

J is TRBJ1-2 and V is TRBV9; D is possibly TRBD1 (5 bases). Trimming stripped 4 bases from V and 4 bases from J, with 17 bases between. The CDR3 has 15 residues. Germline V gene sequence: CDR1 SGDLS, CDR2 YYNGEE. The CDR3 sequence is CASSPRASQGYGYTF. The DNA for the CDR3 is TGTGCCAGCAGCCCTCGGGCTTCCCAGGGCTATGGCTACACCTTC.

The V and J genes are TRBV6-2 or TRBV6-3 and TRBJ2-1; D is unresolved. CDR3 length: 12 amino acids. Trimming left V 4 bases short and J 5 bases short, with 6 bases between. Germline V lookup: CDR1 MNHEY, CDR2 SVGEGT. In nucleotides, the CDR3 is TGTGCCAGCAGTTCCTTAGACAATGAGCAGTTCTTC. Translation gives CASSSLDNEQFF.

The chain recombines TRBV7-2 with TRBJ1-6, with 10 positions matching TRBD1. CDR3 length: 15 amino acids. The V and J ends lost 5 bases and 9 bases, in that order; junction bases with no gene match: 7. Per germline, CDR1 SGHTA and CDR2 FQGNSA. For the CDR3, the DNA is TGTGCCAGCAGCACAAGACAGGGGGCGCGTTCACCCCTCCACTTT. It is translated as CASSTRQGARSPLHF.

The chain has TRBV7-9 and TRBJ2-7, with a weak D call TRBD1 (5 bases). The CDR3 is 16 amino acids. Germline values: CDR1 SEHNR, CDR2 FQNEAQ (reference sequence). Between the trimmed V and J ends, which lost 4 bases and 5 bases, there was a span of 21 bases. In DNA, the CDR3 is TGTGCCAGCAGCTCAGATGGGGCCTCCGCTGAAGACGAGCAGTACTTC. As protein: CASSSDGASAEDEQYF.

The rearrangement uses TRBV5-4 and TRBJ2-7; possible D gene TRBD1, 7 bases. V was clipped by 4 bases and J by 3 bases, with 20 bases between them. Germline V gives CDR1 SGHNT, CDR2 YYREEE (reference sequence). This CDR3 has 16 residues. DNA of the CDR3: TGTGCCAGCAGCGTCACGACAGGGACTCACCGCTACGAGCAGTACTTC. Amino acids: CASSVTTGTHRYEQYF.

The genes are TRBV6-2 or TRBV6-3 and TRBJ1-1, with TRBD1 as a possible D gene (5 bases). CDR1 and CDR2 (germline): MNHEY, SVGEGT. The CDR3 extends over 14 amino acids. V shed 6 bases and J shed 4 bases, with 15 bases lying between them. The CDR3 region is CASSPPGGTTEAFF. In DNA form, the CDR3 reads TGTGCCAGCAGCCCCCCCGGGGGGACCACTGAAGCTTTCTTT.

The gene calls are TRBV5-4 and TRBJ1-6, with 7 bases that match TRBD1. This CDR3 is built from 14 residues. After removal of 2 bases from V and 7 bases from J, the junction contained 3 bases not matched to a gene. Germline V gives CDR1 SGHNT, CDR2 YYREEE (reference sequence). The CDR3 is CASSFGQANSPLHF. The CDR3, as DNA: TGTGCCAGCAGCTTTGGACAGGCAAATTCACCCCTCCACTTT.

This chain's CDR3 is CASRRNTGENTGELFF. The CDR3 nucleotides are TGTGCCAGCAGGAGAAACACAGGGGAGAACACCGGGGAGCTGTTTTTT. V is TRBV5-8 and J is TRBJ2-2; 7 nucleotides agree with TRBD1. Unmatched junction bases numbered 8, after V lost 5 bases and J lost 1 base. Germline lookup yields CDR1 SGHTS and CDR2 YDEGEE. The CDR3 extends over 16 amino acids.

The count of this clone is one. CDR3 sequence: CASSLYGGRQDYGYTF. The CDR3 DNA reads as TGTGCCAGCAGTTTATACGGCGGACGGCAAGACTATGGCTACACCTTC. This chain connects TRBV28 to TRBJ1-2; no definite D call. Germline V gene lookup returns CDR1 MDHEN and CDR2 SYDVKM. This CDR3 has 16 amino acids. V was cut by 1 base and J by 3 bases, with 15 bases left in between.

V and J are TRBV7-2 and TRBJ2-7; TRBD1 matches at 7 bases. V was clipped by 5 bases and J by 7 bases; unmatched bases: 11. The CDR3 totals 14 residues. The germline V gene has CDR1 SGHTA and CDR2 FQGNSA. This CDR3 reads CASSVRQGSREQYF. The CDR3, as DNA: TGTGCCAGCAGCGTCCGACAGGGCTCTAGGGAGCAGTACTTC.

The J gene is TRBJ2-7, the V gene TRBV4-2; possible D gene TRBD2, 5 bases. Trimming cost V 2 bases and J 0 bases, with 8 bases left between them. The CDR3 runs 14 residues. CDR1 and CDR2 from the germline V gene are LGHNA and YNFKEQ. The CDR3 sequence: CASSQTRDSYEQYF. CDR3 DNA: TGTGCCAGCAGCCAAACCCGGGACTCCTACGAGCAGTACTTC.

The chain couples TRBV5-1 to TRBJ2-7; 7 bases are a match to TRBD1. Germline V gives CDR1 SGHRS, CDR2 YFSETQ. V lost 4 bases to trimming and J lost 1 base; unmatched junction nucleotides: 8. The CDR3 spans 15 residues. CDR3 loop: CASSNRDRNSYEQYF. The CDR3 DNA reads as TGCGCCAGCAGCAACCGGGACAGAAATTCCTACGAGCAGTACTTC.